The subject of this entry is one T cell receptor (beta chain). Its antigen is as yet unknown. The sample originates from a study of cytomegalovirus exposure and HLA in healthy donors. General study results and limits: Sequencing likely caused a cluster of highly shared sequence variants.

Regarding donors, all were healthy bone marrow donors. Trimming stripped 9 bases from V and 8 bases from J, with 22 bases between. Germline lookup yields CDR1 MNHEY and CDR2 SVGAGI. CDR3 length: 14 amino acids. Primers for the PCR totalled 60 Vbeta and 13 Jbeta. The table came from immunoSEQ multiplex PCR; TCRdb's copy has only in-frame clones and leaves some out. The table records 180,000 or so clones, more than 80% of them present only once. The sequenced material came from PBMCs. The V call is TRBV6-5, the J call TRBJ1-2, with D tentatively TRBD1 (5 bases). The receptor's source is a woman between 18 and 29 years old in good health and CMV-seropositive. The CDR3 bases are TGTGCCAGTTGGGAAATCTCAGGGATAGGAGGCTACACCTTC. It encodes CASWEISGIGGYTF.